A selection of T cell receptor beta chains follows, all from one sample in a study of CD8+ T cells in alopecia areata. TCRdb keeps only in-frame clones here, not all; method: immunoSEQ multiplex PCR. The data contain some 150,000 clones, around 58% of them singletons. Here the sequenced sample was CD4+ T cells sorted from blood, taken between weeks 55 and 65, from a patient treated with tofacitinib. The receptors shown here come from a human donor with alopecia areata. Each CDR3 is given with its conserved first and last residue. Each record gives: J gene, D gene, clone size, V gene, CDR3 protein, CDR3 DNA. The D gene is left open where the match is weak. Clone size is not always given. Where it is, it says once, few, many or a class for expanded clones.

j_call: TRBJ2-7; d_call: TRBD1; clone_size: NA; v_call: TRBV19; cdr3_aa: CASSIALGTASYEQYF; cdr3_nt: TGTGCCAGTAGTATAGCCCTCGGGACAGCTTCCTACGAGCAGTACTTC
j_call: TRBJ1-3; d_call: TRBD1; clone_size: few; v_call: TRBV10-3; cdr3_aa: CAIRGNTGGLGNTIYF; cdr3_nt: TGTGCCATCAGGGGAAACACAGGGGGCCTTGGAAACACCATATATTTT
j_call: TRBJ2-3; d_call: NA; clone_size: NA; v_call: TRBV29-1; cdr3_aa: CSVEGGSGEATDTQYF; cdr3_nt: TGCAGCGTTGAAGGCGGGTCAGGCGAGGCGACGGATACGCAGTATTTT
j_call: TRBJ2-6; d_call: NA; clone_size: NA; v_call: TRBV13; cdr3_aa: CASSYRAGANVLTF; cdr3_nt: TGTGCCAGCAGCTACAGGGCAGGGGCCAACGTCCTGACTTTC
j_call: TRBJ1-1; d_call: NA; clone_size: NA; v_call: TRBV9; cdr3_aa: CASSRGVNTEAFF; cdr3_nt: TGTGCCAGCAGCCGGGGCGTGAACACTGAAGCTTTCTTT
j_call: TRBJ1-2; d_call: NA; clone_size: NA; v_call: TRBV30; cdr3_aa: CAWSDSAVLTF; cdr3_nt: TGTGCCTGGAGTGACAGTGCAGTGCTCACCTTC
j_call: TRBJ1-2; d_call: NA; clone_size: many; v_call: TRBV13; cdr3_aa: CASSLGSTGYGYTF; cdr3_nt: TGTGCCAGCAGCTTAGGGTCGACAGGTTATGGCTACACCTTC
j_call: TRBJ2-7; d_call: TRBD1; clone_size: few; v_call: TRBV6-5; cdr3_aa: CASSYRQGADEQYF; cdr3_nt: TGTGCCAGCAGTTATCGACAGGGGGCGGACGAGCAGTACTTC
j_call: TRBJ1-2; d_call: NA; clone_size: once; v_call: TRBV7-6; cdr3_aa: CAGSNYGYTF; cdr3_nt: TGTGCCGGGAGTAACTATGGCTACACCTTC
j_call: TRBJ1-1; d_call: NA; clone_size: NA; v_call: TRBV30; cdr3_aa: CASIREAEAFF; cdr3_nt: TGTGCCTCAATACGAGAGGCTGAGGCTTTCTTT
j_call: TRBJ1-5; d_call: NA; clone_size: NA; v_call: TRBV10-3; cdr3_aa: CAISRDNNQPQHF; cdr3_nt: TGTGCCATCAGTCGGGACAACAATCAGCCCCAGCATTTT
j_call: TRBJ2-3; d_call: TRBD1; clone_size: NA; v_call: TRBV13; cdr3_aa: CASSLGWTGLGTDTQYF; cdr3_nt: TGTGCCAGCAGCTTAGGCTGGACAGGGTTAGGCACAGATACGCAGTATTTT
j_call: TRBJ1-1; d_call: TRBD1; clone_size: few; v_call: TRBV30; cdr3_aa: CAWSVPGDRVQNTEAFF; cdr3_nt: TGTGCCTGGAGTGTGCCCGGGGACAGGGTACAGAACACTGAAGCTTTCTTT
j_call: TRBJ2-1; d_call: TRBD2; clone_size: few; v_call: TRBV29-1; cdr3_aa: CSTLAGGYNEQFF; cdr3_nt: TGCAGCACTCTAGCGGGGGGGTACAATGAGCAGTTCTTC
j_call: TRBJ2-7; d_call: TRBD1; clone_size: NA; v_call: TRBV7-9; cdr3_aa: CASSLPGGYEQYF; cdr3_nt: TGTGCCAGCAGCTTACCAGGGGGCTACGAGCAGTACTTC
j_call: TRBJ1-1; d_call: NA; clone_size: few; v_call: TRBV18; cdr3_aa: CASSLQQGEITEAFF; cdr3_nt: TGTGCCAGCTCACTCCAACAGGGAGAGATCACTGAAGCTTTCTTT
j_call: TRBJ1-1; d_call: NA; clone_size: NA; v_call: TRBV15; cdr3_aa: CATSREDGENTEAFF; cdr3_nt: TGTGCCACCAGCAGGGAGGACGGGGAGAACACTGAAGCTTTCTTT
j_call: TRBJ2-5; d_call: TRBD1; clone_size: few; v_call: TRBV5-1; cdr3_aa: CASSPGQGGETQYF; cdr3_nt: TGCGCCAGCAGCCCGGGACAGGGTGGAGAGACCCAGTACTTC
j_call: TRBJ1-6; d_call: NA; clone_size: once; v_call: TRBV7-2; cdr3_aa: CASSLTLRGGNSPLHF; cdr3_nt: TGTGCCAGCAGCTTAACCCTGAGGGGAGGTAATTCACCCCTCCACTTT
j_call: TRBJ2-7; d_call: NA; clone_size: NA; v_call: TRBV5-1; cdr3_aa: CASSPTGYPYEQYF; cdr3_nt: TGCGCCAGCAGCCCAACAGGGTATCCCTACGAGCAGTACTTC
j_call: TRBJ2-3; d_call: NA; clone_size: few; v_call: TRBV29-1; cdr3_aa: CSVYLGADTQYF; cdr3_nt: TGCAGCGTTTATTTAGGGGCAGATACGCAGTATTTT
j_call: TRBJ1-5; d_call: TRBD1; clone_size: once; v_call: TRBV7-9; cdr3_aa: CASSLTGRGHQPQHF; cdr3_nt: TGTGCCAGCAGCTTAACCGGCAGGGGGCATCAGCCCCAGCATTTT
j_call: TRBJ2-3; d_call: NA; clone_size: NA; v_call: TRBV15; cdr3_aa: CATSRQRTRTDTQYF; cdr3_nt: TGTGCCACCAGCAGACAGAGGACGCGCACAGATACGCAGTATTTT
j_call: TRBJ2-5; d_call: NA; clone_size: NA; v_call: TRBV29-1; cdr3_aa: CSVEDKGGSQETQYF; cdr3_nt: TGCAGCGTTGAAGATAAGGGGGGGTCCCAAGAGACCCAGTACTTC
j_call: TRBJ2-2; d_call: NA; clone_size: NA; v_call: TRBV25-1; cdr3_aa: CASSVGTSRRTGELFF; cdr3_nt: TGTGCCAGCAGTGTGGGGACAAGCCGAAGGACCGGGGAGCTGTTTTTT
j_call: TRBJ2-3; d_call: NA; clone_size: once; v_call: TRBV6-1; cdr3_aa: CASKSGGATDTQYF; cdr3_nt: TGTGCCAGCAAATCAGGCGGGGCCACAGATACGCAGTATTTT
j_call: TRBJ1-4; d_call: NA; clone_size: NA; v_call: TRBV30; cdr3_aa: CAWSVTATNEKLFF; cdr3_nt: TGTGCCTGGAGTGTAACCGCAACTAATGAAAAACTGTTTTTT
j_call: TRBJ1-1; d_call: TRBD1; clone_size: NA; v_call: TRBV7-2; cdr3_aa: CASSLDGQGVTEAFF; cdr3_nt: TGTGCCAGCAGCTTAGATGGTCAGGGGGTCACTGAAGCTTTCTTT
j_call: TRBJ1-6; d_call: NA; clone_size: NA; v_call: TRBV28; cdr3_aa: CASSQRPGGNSPLHF; cdr3_nt: TGTGCCAGCAGCCAACGTCCGGGAGGCAATTCACCCCTCCACTTT
j_call: TRBJ2-5; d_call: NA; clone_size: NA; v_call: TRBV7-2; cdr3_aa: CASSLGGLETQYF; cdr3_nt: TGTGCCAGCAGCTTAGGAGGCTTAGAGACCCAGTACTTC
j_call: TRBJ2-7; d_call: NA; clone_size: NA; v_call: TRBV29-1; cdr3_aa: CSVGWTSTNYEQYF; cdr3_nt: TGCAGCGTTGGTTGGACGAGCACGAACTACGAGCAGTACTTC
j_call: TRBJ2-1; d_call: TRBD1; clone_size: NA; v_call: TRBV15; cdr3_aa: CATSRDPRDRGLNEQFF; cdr3_nt: TGTGCCACCAGCAGAGATCCCCGGGACAGGGGGCTCAATGAGCAGTTCTTC
j_call: TRBJ2-5; d_call: NA; clone_size: NA; v_call: TRBV5-6; cdr3_aa: CASSLVVAQQETQYF; cdr3_nt: TGTGCCAGCAGCTTGGTTGTGGCTCAACAAGAGACCCAGTACTTC
j_call: TRBJ1-5; d_call: NA; clone_size: NA; v_call: TRBV7-2; cdr3_aa: CASSLVGGSNQPQHF; cdr3_nt: TGTGCCAGCAGCTTAGTAGGGGGTAGCAATCAGCCCCAGCATTTT
j_call: TRBJ2-3; d_call: NA; clone_size: NA; v_call: TRBV29-1; cdr3_aa: CSGFKADTQYF; cdr3_nt: TGCAGCGGCTTTAAGGCAGATACGCAGTATTTT
j_call: TRBJ1-1; d_call: NA; clone_size: NA; v_call: TRBV30; cdr3_aa: CAWKVARMNTEAFF; cdr3_nt: TGTGCCTGGAAAGTCGCCAGGATGAACACTGAAGCTTTCTTT
j_call: TRBJ2-7; d_call: NA; clone_size: NA; v_call: TRBV30; cdr3_aa: CAWSVRLVGYNEQYF; cdr3_nt: TGTGCCTGGAGTGTACGTTTGGTGGGGTATAACGAGCAGTACTTC
j_call: TRBJ2-2; d_call: NA; clone_size: few; v_call: TRBV15; cdr3_aa: CATSRGGELFF; cdr3_nt: TGTGCCACCAGCAGAGGAGGGGAGCTGTTTTTT
j_call: TRBJ2-2; d_call: TRBD1; clone_size: NA; v_call: TRBV29-1; cdr3_aa: CSVADRVNTGELFF; cdr3_nt: TGCAGCGTTGCGGACAGGGTGAACACCGGGGAGCTGTTTTTT
j_call: TRBJ2-7; d_call: NA; clone_size: few; v_call: TRBV10-3; cdr3_aa: CAISESGQGGDEQYF; cdr3_nt: TGTGCCATCAGTGAGTCTGGGCAGGGGGGGGACGAGCAGTACTTC
j_call: TRBJ1-4; d_call: NA; clone_size: NA; v_call: TRBV6-5; cdr3_aa: CASSWREREKLFF; cdr3_nt: TGTGCCAGCAGTTGGAGGGAACGCGAAAAACTGTTTTTT
j_call: TRBJ1-1; d_call: TRBD1; clone_size: few; v_call: TRBV5-6; cdr3_aa: CASSFRQGRVTEAFF; cdr3_nt: TGTGCCAGCAGCTTCAGACAGGGGAGAGTTACTGAAGCTTTCTTT
j_call: TRBJ1-6; d_call: TRBD1; clone_size: NA; v_call: TRBV4-1; cdr3_aa: CASSPLDRFNSPLHF; cdr3_nt: TGCGCCAGCAGCCCCCTGGACAGGTTTAATTCACCCCTCCACTTT
j_call: TRBJ2-7; d_call: NA; clone_size: NA; v_call: TRBV6-6; cdr3_aa: CAISVQGGYEQYF; cdr3_nt: TGTGCCATCAGTGTTCAGGGTGGGTACGAGCAGTACTTC
j_call: TRBJ1-1; d_call: NA; clone_size: NA; v_call: TRBV29-1; cdr3_aa: CSTKEGKAFF; cdr3_nt: TGCAGCACCAAAGAGGGTAAAGCTTTCTTT
j_call: TRBJ2-6; d_call: NA; clone_size: few; v_call: TRBV30; cdr3_aa: CAWSRGYSGANVLTF; cdr3_nt: TGTGCCTGGAGCCGAGGATACTCTGGGGCCAACGTCCTGACTTTC
j_call: TRBJ2-5; d_call: NA; clone_size: once; v_call: TRBV5-1; cdr3_aa: CASSLAIRQETQYF; cdr3_nt: TGCGCCAGCAGCTTGGCGATACGACAAGAGACCCAGTACTTC